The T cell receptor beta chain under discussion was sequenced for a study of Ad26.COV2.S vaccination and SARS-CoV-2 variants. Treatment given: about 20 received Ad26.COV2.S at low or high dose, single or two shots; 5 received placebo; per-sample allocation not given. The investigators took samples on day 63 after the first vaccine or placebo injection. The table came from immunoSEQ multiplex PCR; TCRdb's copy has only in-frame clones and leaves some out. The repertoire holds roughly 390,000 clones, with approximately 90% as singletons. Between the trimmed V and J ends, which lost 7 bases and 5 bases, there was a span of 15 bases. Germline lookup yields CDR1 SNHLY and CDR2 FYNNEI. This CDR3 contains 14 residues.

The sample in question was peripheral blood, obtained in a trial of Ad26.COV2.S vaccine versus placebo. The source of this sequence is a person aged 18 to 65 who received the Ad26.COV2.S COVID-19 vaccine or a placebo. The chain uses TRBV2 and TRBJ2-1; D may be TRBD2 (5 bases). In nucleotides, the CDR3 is TGTGCCAGCACACGGACTTGGACGAACAATGAGCAGTTCTTC. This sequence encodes CASTRTWTNNEQFF. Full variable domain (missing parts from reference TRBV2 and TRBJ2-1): EPEVTQTPSHQVTQMGQEVILRCVPISNHLYFYWYRQILGQKVEFLVSFYNNEISEKSEIFDDQFSVERPDGSNFTLKIRSTKLEDSAMYFCASTRTWTNNEQFFGPGTRLTVL.